This entry describes one TCR beta chain. Generated by immunoSEQ multiplex PCR, the TCRdb table keeps only in-frame clones and is missing some. Of fewer than 300,000 clones listed, about nine tenths were seen once; the top ten hold 1% to 1.3%. This entry is derived from a study of blood T cell repertoires in COVID-19. Across the whole study: PBMCs, B-cell-depleted T cells, or T cells provided the cDNA or gDNA that made up the material.

Sequencing was carried out using PBMCs or T cells enriched from blood (not recorded which). The TCR comes from a young woman who had recovered from COVID-19.

As DNA, the CDR3 is TGTGCCATCGGCCGGGGGATTGACAATGAGCAGTTCTTC. This sequence encodes CAIGRGIDNEQFF. The V call is TRBV10-3, the J call TRBJ2-1; D may be TRBD2 (6 bases). This CDR3 comprises 13 residues. Deletions cut 8 bases from V and 5 bases from J, with 13 bases between. The germline CDR1 and CDR2 sequences are ENHRY and SYGVKD.